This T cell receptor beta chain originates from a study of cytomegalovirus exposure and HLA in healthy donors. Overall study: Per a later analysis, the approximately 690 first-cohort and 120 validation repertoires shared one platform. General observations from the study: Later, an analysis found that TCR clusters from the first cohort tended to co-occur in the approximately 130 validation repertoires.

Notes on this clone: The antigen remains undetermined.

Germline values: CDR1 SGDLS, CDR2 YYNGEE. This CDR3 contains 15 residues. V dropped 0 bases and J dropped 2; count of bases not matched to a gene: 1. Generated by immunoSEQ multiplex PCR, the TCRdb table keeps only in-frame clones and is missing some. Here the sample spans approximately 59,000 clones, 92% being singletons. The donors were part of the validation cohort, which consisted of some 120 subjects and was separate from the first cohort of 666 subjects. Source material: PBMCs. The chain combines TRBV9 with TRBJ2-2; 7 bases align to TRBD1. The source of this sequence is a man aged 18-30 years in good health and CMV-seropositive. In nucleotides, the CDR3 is TGTGCCAGCAGCGTAGGACAGGGAAACACCGGGGAGCTGTTTTTT. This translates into CASSVGQGNTGELFF. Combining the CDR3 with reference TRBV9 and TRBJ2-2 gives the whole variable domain DSGVTQTPKHLITATGQRVTLRCSPRSGDLSVYWYQQSLDQGLQFLIQYYNGEERAKGNILERFSAQQFPDLHSELNLSSLELGDSALYFCASSVGQGNTGELFFGEGSRLTVL.